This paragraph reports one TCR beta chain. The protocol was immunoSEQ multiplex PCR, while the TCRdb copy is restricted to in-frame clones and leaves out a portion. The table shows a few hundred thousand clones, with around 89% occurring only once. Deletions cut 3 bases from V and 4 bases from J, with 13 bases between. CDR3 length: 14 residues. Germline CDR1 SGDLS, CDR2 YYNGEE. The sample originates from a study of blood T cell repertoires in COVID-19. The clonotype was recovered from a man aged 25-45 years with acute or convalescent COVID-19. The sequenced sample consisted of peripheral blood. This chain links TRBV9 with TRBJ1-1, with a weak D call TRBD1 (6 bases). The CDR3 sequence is CASSGRTGPTEAFF. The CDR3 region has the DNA TGTGCCAGCAGCGGGCGAACAGGGCCCACTGAAGCTTTCTTT.